Given below is one TCR beta chain in context. Its antigen specificity is not known. In total, roughly 670 healthy bone marrow donors made up the cohort. At the time of sampling, every cohort member was nominally healthy, though immune exposures that went unrecorded were likely present. The donor tested CMV seronegative, placing the donor among the 350 to 400 seronegative members of the cohort. Every donor gave a peripheral blood sample, and the peripheral blood mononuclear cells from that sample were used for TCR beta sequencing. Genomic DNA was extracted from the blood cell samples with the Qiagen DNeasy Blood Extraction Kit. The entry originates in a study of cytomegalovirus exposure and HLA in healthy donors listed by TCRdb under 2017. General notes on the study: According to an earlier analysis of 587 of the donors, roughly 180 million T cells yielded some 110 million unique TCR beta sequences and about 280 Gb of sequence data. An early release covering 550 to 700 HLA-typed donors comprised 250 to 350 gigabases of sequencing data and around 85 million unique TCR sequences. The genetic ancestry cluster associated with self-reported Caucasian donors included 81% of the approximately 430 genotyped donors. The study aimed to test whether cataloging public T cell receptors could reveal signatures of past pathogen exposure. Using immunosequencing, the study profiled T cell repertoires from approximately 700 subjects and related those repertoires to cytomegalovirus serostatus. A separate validation cohort of 100 to 150 different subjects was used in addition to the 666-subject first cohort. The study combined high-throughput TCR immunosequencing, statistical association of individual TCRs with disease status, and machine learning to predict cytomegalovirus infection status. In a later analysis, previously published TCR beta repertoires from some 640 donors were re-analyzed and high-resolution HLA genotyping was added so that TCR occurrence patterns could be studied. Rather than using new phenotypic data, the later analysis identified candidate immune exposures from TCR beta sequences and from how often those sequences occurred across donors. In an earlier analysis of several hundred of the donors, high-throughput TCR beta sequencing was used to judge whether each TCR beta V gene segment behaved as functional or pseudogenic. Donor age, sex, ethnicity and CMV serostatus were compiled alongside the repertoire data. A later genetic analysis took genome-wide SNP genotypes for about three fifths of the 666 donors and used that subset as a discovery cohort. All discovery cohort repertoires had been generated using a single sequencing platform. Both class I and class II loci were covered by HLA typing, at four-digit resolution. Typing coverage varied by locus: roughly 629-630 donors for A, B, C, DRB1 and DQB1; more than 500 for DQA1; 606 for DPA1; about 450 for DPB1. Because of strong linkage in the cohort, a handful of DR-DQ haplotypes were treated as single units for association and clustering. Among about 400 genotyped donors of the cohort, an average of around 250,000 unique TCR beta nucleotide sequences was sequenced per donor, of which roughly 17% were non-productive.

The junction shows trimming of 0 bases on V and 4 bases on J, plus 7 bases between the germline ends. The CDR3 sequence holds 13 residues, the cysteine and phenylalanine included. Only the CDR3 DNA is retained, 39 bases long and in frame from the first base. Based on the germline V gene (reference sequence), the CDR1 and CDR2 sequences are SGHNT and YYREEE. Paper-wide results and their limitations: Correlated functional status among segregating V segments might be attributable to linkage disequilibrium, but an unknown experimental factor could not be ruled out. According to a later genetic analysis, donors in an Asian-associated ancestry cluster had fewer N-insertions in productive TCRs than the approximately 630-donor mean. It was suggested by the authors that the approach could potentially be generalized to other disease states and immunological phenotypes. In a later analysis, most CMV-associated TCR beta chains were found to appear HLA-restricted, with HLA associations seemingly driven largely by CMV exposure. The presence/absence analyses assumed that sequencing depth was roughly uniform across donors, and that assumption may not be true. Immune exposure information for the cohort was limited to CMV serostatus. Because HLA typing was missing for some donors at each locus, association tests included only the typed subset. Specific HLA alleles were associated with 16,951 TCR beta sequences at a false discovery rate of 0.05 in a later analysis. While some public TCRs were present in many individuals, most TCR sequences turned up only very rarely across donors. This cohort had only TCR beta chains sequenced, and the lack of alpha or paired-chain data limited which features could be detected. A cluster of highly shared sequence variants was judged likely to be a technical artifact of the sequencing pipeline. A further reported finding was that TCR beta sequences accurately predicted the HLA-A and HLA-B alleles for most subjects in the first cohort. The earlier analysis of 587 of the donors excluded 15 to 20 rarely observed V segments, including chromosome 9 orphons, because counts were too low. A later analysis found that HLA-associated TCR beta chains were more clonally expanded and had lower generation probabilities than equally common non-associated chains. A few of the identified cytomegalovirus-associated TCR beta chains were confirmed in vitro to be specific for cytomegalovirus antigens. Cytomegalovirus status was reported to be diagnosed by the classifier with high specificity and sensitivity in both the original and validation cohorts. In the study, some 160 TCR beta chains were listed as associated with cytomegalovirus. According to a later analysis, parvovirus B19, influenza, CMV and Epstein-Barr virus appeared linked to several top co-occurrence clusters. In a later analysis, TCR association rates were found to vary across HLA loci, with the most associated TCRs seen for DRB1 alleles and the fewest for HLA-C alleles. In a later genetic analysis, a missense DCLRE1C variant was associated with V-gene and J-gene trimming of TCR beta chains, and the association was replicated in an independent cohort. In an earlier analysis of 450 to 750 of the donors, most TCR beta V segments appeared in productive rearrangements about 90% or about 30% of the time, broadly matching IMGT annotations. When HLA alleles, especially DR and DQ, strongly co-occurred, attributing TCR associations to individual alleles was difficult. Some IMGT-functional V segments, including TRBV6-2 and TRBV6-3, could not be distinguished by the 87-base-pair reads and were therefore excluded.

The receptor library was made with the immunoSEQ multiplex PCR assay. For the multiplex PCR, a mixture combining 60 forward primers for TCR Vbeta segments and 13 reverse primers for TCR Jbeta segments was used. The CDR3 region of rearranged TCR beta genes was amplified from genomic DNA with a multiplex PCR assay. The Illumina HiSeq System was used to sequence the amplified TCR beta libraries as 87-base-pair reads. The study's processing was this. A later analysis counted about 76 million unique TCR beta chains across the 500 to 850 repertoires, and 10 million to 12 million of these chains were shared by at least two donors. Raw reads were error-corrected and collapsed into unique sequences by a nearest-neighbor algorithm in which closely related sequences were merged to remove PCR and sequencing errors. To assign V, D and J gene segments, CDR3 sequences were aligned to IMGT reference sequences. Each retained sequence needed at least a six-nucleotide match to both a V gene segment and a J gene segment. Rearrangements were classified as productive when the CDR3 lacked stop codons and remained in frame with V and J, and all other rearrangements were classified as non-productive. Following IMGT convention, CDR3 was defined as the stretch from the second conserved V-encoded cysteine up to the conserved J-encoded phenylalanine. The earlier analysis of about 610 of the donors excluded sequences that lacked an unambiguous match to a single V gene segment. In an earlier analysis of 587 of the donors, a V segment was called functional when productive rearrangements were above 56.7%, and segregating when the standard deviation between donors exceeded 5%. A statistical classification framework was built to diagnose cytomegalovirus status from the catalog of TCR beta chain sequences. In a later analysis, V and J genes were assigned by comparing TCR nucleotide sequences against IMGT/GENE-DB human TR gene sequences. A later analysis assigned CDR3 sequences and most-parsimonious VDJ recombination scenarios with the TCRdist pipeline. In a later analysis, each TCR beta chain was defined by its CDR3 amino acid sequence together with its V-gene family, and reads lacking a unique V-gene family were excluded. As a way to deal with suspected cross-contamination and a sequencing artifact, a later analysis dropped roughly 600 nucleotide sequences that were highly shared and had low generation probability. In a later analysis, a clonal expansion index was calculated for each public chain from normalized within-repertoire ranks of inferred template counts. In a later analysis, generation probabilities were computed with a VDJ recombination model fitted to out-of-frame rearrangements, and the resulting probabilities were checked against IGoR. A later analysis scored TCR-TCR, TCR-HLA and TCR-CMV co-occurrence with hypergeometric tests, applying a repertoire-size bias correction to TCR pairs. To estimate false discovery rates, a later analysis permuted the HLA or CMV assignments 20 times. In a later analysis, co-occurring TCRs were grouped using DBSCAN, and TCRdist sequence similarity was added for clustering within HLA-allele-positive subsets. For co-occurrence clustering, repertoires with fewer than 30,000 or more than 120,000 public chains were excluded, along with roughly 5 repertoires with anomalous nucleotide sharing. TCRdb's version of the immuneACCESS table is confined to in-frame rearrangements and falls short of the full clone set. An unresolved V gene accounts for under half of the shortfall where checked; the remainder is of unknown origin. Clone size and the V and J calls come from that table; the DNA yielded D and trimming. This sample's clone table shows tens of thousands of clones. The top ten clonotypes cover more than 2% of the sample.

Sequencing was carried out using PBMCs. This sequence uses TRBV5-4 and TRBJ1-2; the D gene is perhaps TRBD1, from 5 matching bases. This TCR derives from a woman aged 18-30 years in good health and CMV-seronegative. The CDR3 here reads CASSLEGAYGYTF. The nucleotide sequence reads TGTGCCAGCAGCTTGGAAGGGGCCTATGGCTACACCTTC.